The 32 T cell receptor beta chains reported below all come from one sample, sequenced in a study of T cell responses to AZD1222 COVID-19 vaccine (dated by TCRdb to about 2021). Libraries came from the immunoSEQ multiplex PCR assay. Imported from immuneACCESS, the table was reduced by TCRdb to in-frame sequences with V and J called. These copies leave out some clones; in studies compared against another copy, an unresolved V gene accounts for under half, and the cause of the remainder is not known. For this sample there are fewer than 120,000 clones; 85% to 90% appear just once. The ten top clones hold around 14% of the sample. What this sample's time point label stands for: about 28 days (+/-7) after the second vaccine dose. Sequenced material: peripheral blood, taken 28 days after the second AZD1222 dose. The receptors stem from an adult who received the AZD1222 COVID-19 vaccine.

V gene TRBV5-6 combines with J gene TRBJ2-3, with D perhaps matching TRBD2 (6 bases). From germline, CDR1 is SGHDT and CDR2 YYEEEE. Between the trimmed V and J ends, which lost 0 bases and 1 base, there was a span of 6 bases. The length of the CDR3 is 14 residues. CDR3: CASSLGRGTDTQYF. The CDR3 coding sequence is TGTGCCAGCAGCTTGGGGAGGGGCACAGATACGCAGTATTTT.

The chain is built from TRBV10-3 and TRBJ2-2; D unresolved. Germline values: CDR1 ENHRY, CDR2 SYGVKD. This CDR3 contains 13 residues. Trimming cost V 6 bases and J 2 bases, with 7 bases left between them. The CDR3 loop is CAIRQPNTGELFF. CDR3 bases: TGTGCCATCAGACAGCCAAACACCGGGGAGCTGTTTTTT.

The rearrangement joins TRBV3-1 (or the pseudogene TRBV3-2) to TRBJ1-2; D is unresolved. The germline V gene has CDR1 LGHDT and CDR2 YNNKEL (reference sequence). The CDR3 is made up of 13 amino acids. Trimming left V 4 bases short and J 7 bases short, with 13 bases between. CDR3 region: CASSRRRLSGYTF. CDR3 DNA: TGTGCCAGCAGCCGCCGACGTCTTTCTGGCTACACCTTC.

The V call is TRBV4-1, the J call TRBJ2-3; the D is unclear. The ends were cut back, 0 bases at V and 4 bases at J, with 17 bases in the middle. Per germline, CDR1 MGHRA and CDR2 YSYEKL. The CDR3 sequence is 17 residues long. The CDR3 region has the DNA TGCGCCAGCAGCCAAGATTTGGTAGTGAGAACTGCAGATACGCAGTATTTT. Encoded protein: CASSQDLVVRTADTQYF.

The chain couples TRBV18 to TRBJ1-1; D unclear. The CDR3 sequence is 14 residues long. Germline CDR1 reads KGHSH; CDR2 reads LQKENI. Trimming stripped 4 bases from V and 5 bases from J, with 14 bases between. The CDR3 DNA follows: TGTGCCAGCTCACAAAGATTGGGAGCGACTGAAGCTTTCTTT. This encodes CASSQRLGATEAFF. Using reference TRBV18 and TRBJ1-1 for the parts outside the CDR3, the full variable domain is NAGVMQNPRHLVRRRGQEARLRCSPMKGHSHVYWYRQLPEEGLKFMVYLQKENIIDESGMPKERFSAEFPKEGPSILRIQQVVRGDSAAYFCASSQRLGATEAFFGQGTRLTVV.

The chain links TRBV19 to TRBJ2-3, with D possibly called TRBD1 or TRBD2 (6 bases each). Germline V gives CDR1 LNHDA, CDR2 SQIVND (reference sequence). V was pared by 6 bases and J by 2 bases, with 18 bases between. This CDR3 contains 16 residues. In DNA form, the CDR3 reads TGTGCCAGTAGGTCCTATGGGGGGCGCTTCACAGATACGCAGTATTTT. This codes for CASRSYGGRFTDTQYF.

The J gene is TRBJ2-1, the V gene TRBV29-1, with 8 positions matching TRBD2. The V gene's germline CDR1 is SQVTM and CDR2 ANQGSEA. V lost 3 bases, J lost 3 bases, and 4 bases stayed unmatched. The CDR3 has 14 amino acids. DNA for the CDR3: TGCAGCGTTGACGCAGCGGGAGACTACAATGAGCAGTTCTTC. This gives the protein CSVDAAGDYNEQFF.

The J gene is TRBJ1-1, the V gene TRBV4-1; no firm D call. The germline CDR1 and CDR2 sequences are MGHRA and YSYEKL. V shed 3 bases and J shed 0 bases, with 11 bases lying between them. The CDR3 spans 15 residues. The CDR3, as DNA: TGCGCCAGCAGCCATTTAGGCAGGCTGAACACTGAAGCTTTCTTT. Amino acid sequence: CASSHLGRLNTEAFF.

The chain couples TRBV18 to TRBJ1-1; D is possibly TRBD1 (6 bases). V dropped 3 bases and J dropped 3 bases, with 11 bases sitting between them. There are 14 residues in the CDR3. Looked up from germline, CDR1 is KGHSH and CDR2 is LQKENI. Written as DNA, the CDR3 is TGTGCCAGCTCACCCGGGGGCTCAGACACTGAAGCTTTCTTT. It codes for CASSPGGSDTEAFF.

This clone is termed medium-sized (0.01 to 0.1%). This chain connects TRBV4-2 to TRBJ2-6, with a weak D call TRBD2 (5 bases). Germline CDR1 reads LGHNA; CDR2 reads YNFKEQ. Trimming shortened V by 0 bases and J by 0 bases, and 9 bases separated the two germline ends. This CDR3 region has 17 residues. The chain's CDR3 is CASSQEGSVSGANVLTF. The CDR3 DNA reads TGTGCCAGCAGCCAAGAAGGGAGCGTCTCTGGGGCCAACGTCCTGACTTTC.

Only one count was recorded for this clone. This chain connects TRBV11-2 to TRBJ2-5; unclear D gene. The CDR3 sequence is 11 residues long. Germline loops: CDR1 SGHAT, CDR2 FQNNGV. V dropped 3 bases and J dropped 2 bases, with 1 base sitting between them. The CDR3 nucleotides read TGTGCCAGCAGCTTGCAAGAGACCCAGTACTTC. Translated: CASSLQETQYF. The variable domain in full, completed from reference TRBV11-2 and TRBJ2-5, reads EAGVAQSPRYKIIEKRQSVAFWCNPISGHATLYWYQQILGQGPKLLIQFQNNGVVDDSQLPKDRFSAERLKGVDSTLKIQPAKLEDSAVYLCASSLQETQYFGPGTRLLVL.

The J gene is TRBJ1-5, the V gene TRBV18; D remains ambiguous. Trimming pared 1 base from V and 2 bases from J, leaving 18 bases between. This CDR3 comprises 18 residues. Germline CDR1 reads KGHSH; CDR2 reads LQKENI. The CDR3 loop reads CASSPQAGSGLRNQPQHF. The CDR3, as DNA: TGTGCCAGCTCACCACAGGCCGGGTCAGGTCTTCGCAATCAGCCCCAGCATTTT.

CDR3 bases: TGTGCCAGCAGCCAAGATACAGTCTCTGGAAACACCATATATTTT. Protein: CASSQDTVSGNTIYF. This chain joins TRBV3-1 (or the pseudogene TRBV3-2) and TRBJ1-3, with no clear D. In germline, CDR1 is LGHDT, CDR2 YNNKEL (reference sequence). The CDR3 loop spans 15 amino acids. V was cut by 0 bases and J by 0 bases, with 6 bases left in between.

The V gene is TRBV2, the J gene TRBJ1-2; D ambiguous. The CDR3 has 14 amino acids. Trimming took 10 bases from V and 0 from J, leaving 15 bases between them. The germline gives CDR1 SNHLY, CDR2 FYNNEI. The CDR3 DNA sequence: TGTGCCACCAAAGCAGGTGGAGCTAACTATGGCTACACCTTC. This gives the protein CATKAGGANYGYTF.

The chain couples TRBV19 to TRBJ1-3; 9 bases match TRBD1. CDR3 size: 15 residues. The V and J ends lost 1 base and 2 bases, in that order; junction bases with no gene match: 0. Germline-derived CDR1 and CDR2 are LNHDA and SQIVND (reference sequence). CDR3 region: CASSIGDRAGNTIYF. The CDR3 nucleotides are TGTGCCAGTAGTATAGGGGACAGGGCTGGAAACACCATATATTTT.

The J gene is TRBJ2-2, the V gene TRBV30; D is uncertain. This CDR3 comprises 12 residues. Trimming took 3 bases from V and 4 from J, leaving 6 bases between them. Per the germline V gene, CDR1 is GTSNPN and CDR2 is SVGIG (reference sequence). The CDR3 region has the DNA TGTGCCTGGAGGTACGTCACCGGGGAGCTGTTTTTT. It codes for CAWRYVTGELFF.

V usage is TRBV7-8 and J usage is TRBJ1-6; no firm D call. The V gene's germline CDR1 is SGHVS and CDR2 FQNEAQ. The CDR3 is 15 residues long. V lost 5 bases and J lost 7, with 15 bases in between. CDR3 sequence (DNA): TGTGCCAGCAGCCCGGGCGCAGGTGTGAATTCACCCCTCCACTTT. Amino acids: CASSPGAGVNSPLHF.

The V and J genes are TRBV7-8 and TRBJ2-2; 9 bases align to TRBD2. Germline values: CDR1 SGHVS, CDR2 FQNEAQ. The CDR3 is 19 residues long. J lost 4 bases, V lost 2 bases, and 14 bases had no gene match. The CDR3 region has the DNA TGTGCCAGCAGCTTACTGCCAGCGGGAGGTCTCTTAAGCACCGGGGAGCTGTTTTTT. It yields the protein CASSLLPAGGLLSTGELFF.

V is TRBV19 and J is TRBJ1-4, with unresolved D. The germline V gene encodes CDR1 LNHDA and CDR2 SQIVND (reference sequence). The ends were cut back, 6 bases at V and 0 bases at J, with 8 bases in the middle. The CDR3 has 14 residues. CDR3 in amino acids: CASRNRPTNEKLFF. The CDR3 DNA reads as TGTGCCAGTAGAAACAGACCAACTAATGAAAAACTGTTTTTT.

This sequence joins TRBV9 and TRBJ2-7; D is possibly TRBD1 (7 bases). The V and J ends lost 0 bases and 4 bases respectively, with 11 bases between them. Per germline, CDR1 SGDLS and CDR2 YYNGEE. This CDR3 contains 14 residues. The CDR3 DNA reads as TGTGCCAGCAGCGTAGGCCCAGGGGGGTACGAGCAGTACTTC. This sequence encodes CASSVGPGGYEQYF.

V and J are TRBV5-1 and TRBJ2-5; TRBD2 might be the D (7 bases). Between the trimmed V and J ends, which lost 1 base and 5 bases, there was a span of 18 bases. The CDR3 is made up of 16 amino acids. The V gene's germline CDR1 is SGHRS and CDR2 YFSETQ. The CDR3 bases are TGCGCCAGCAGCTTGATGTCTGTGGGGGGGCCCGAGACCCAGTACTTC. Amino acid sequence: CASSLMSVGGPETQYF.

This clone was seen once. V is TRBV5-1 and J is TRBJ1-1; D remains unclear. The germline V gene encodes CDR1 SGHRS and CDR2 YFSETQ. Trimming pared 2 bases from V and 1 base from J, leaving 9 bases between. This CDR3 is built from 14 residues. Written as DNA, the CDR3 is TGCGCCAGCAGCTTTGGACCCGGGAACACTGAAGCTTTCTTT. Translation: CASSFGPGNTEAFF.

V and J are TRBV25-1 and TRBJ1-1; D call uncertain. The CDR3 is 18 amino acids. V dropped 2 bases and J dropped 1 base, with 20 bases sitting between them. In germline, CDR1 is MGHDK, CDR2 SYGVNS. The CDR3, as DNA: TGTGCCAGCAGTGAAATGCTTATCGGGGTCCGCCGGAACACTGAAGCTTTCTTT. Residues: CASSEMLIGVRRNTEAFF.

This clone was counted once. The rearrangement uses TRBV25-1 and TRBJ1-5; no reliable D call. This CDR3 has 14 residues. Germline values: CDR1 MGHDK, CDR2 SYGVNS. V lost 5 bases and J lost 6, with 14 bases in between. The CDR3 loop is CASSQSGIFQPQHF. CDR3 bases: TGTGCCAGCAGTCAGTCAGGTATTTTTCAGCCCCAGCATTTT.

The chain has TRBV5-3 and TRBJ2-7, with a possible D match to TRBD1 (5 bases). TRBV5-3 is placed among ORFs of uncertain function. V lost 5 bases, J lost 1 base, and 28 bases lay in between. The CDR3 consists of 19 residues. The CDR3 region is CARSLKLGLLRGMSYEQYF. CDR3 coding DNA: TGTGCCAGAAGTCTTAAACTGGGTCTACTTAGGGGAATGTCCTACGAGCAGTACTTC.

The rearrangement joins TRBV7-2 to TRBJ1-1, with D possibly being TRBD1 (6 bases). This CDR3 contains 14 residues. Germline V gives CDR1 SGHTA, CDR2 FQGNSA. Trimming shortened V by 9 bases and J by 1 base, and 15 bases separated the two germline ends. CDR3 in amino acids: CASNDGGSNTEAFF. The CDR3 nucleotides are TGTGCCAGTAACGACGGGGGCTCGAACACTGAAGCTTTCTTT. Complete variable domain (other parts from reference TRBV7-2 and TRBJ1-1): GAGVSQSPSNKVTEKGKDVELRCDPISGHTALYWYRQSLGQGLEFLIYFQGNSAPDKSGLPSDRFSAERTGGSVSTLTIQRTQQEDSAVYLCASNDGGSNTEAFFGQGTRLTVV.

The chain employs TRBV7-8 and TRBJ2-7; D is possibly TRBD2 (5 bases). Germline V lookup: CDR1 SGHVS, CDR2 FQNEAQ. Trimming took 1 base from V and 6 from J, leaving 13 bases between them. CDR3 length equals 14 residues. The CDR3 nucleotides read TGTGCCAGCAGCTTAGGCGGGTGGGTGATCGAGCAGTACTTC. Translating gives CASSLGGWVIEQYF.

V gene TRBV5-5 combines with J gene TRBJ1-5, with unresolved D. Deletions cut 4 bases from V and 4 bases from J, with 15 bases between. The CDR3 loop spans 15 amino acids. The germline gives CDR1 SGHKS, CDR2 YYEKEE (reference sequence). The CDR3 sequence is CASSPVGEWNQPQHF. In DNA, the CDR3 is TGTGCCAGCAGCCCGGTTGGAGAATGGAATCAGCCCCAGCATTTT.

As for this clone: The germline gene is not matched at one end of the junction; a read error may be the cause. This rearrangement joins TRBV28 to TRBJ1-1; unclear D gene. The CDR3 sequence is 13 residues long. CDR1 is MDHEN and CDR2 is SYDVKM in the germline V gene. CDR3 region: CASSPLGVSEAFF. The CDR3 DNA sequence: TGTGCCAGCAGCCCCTTGGGCGTCTCTGAGGCTTTCTTT. The entire variable domain, with the rest obtained from reference TRBV28 and TRBJ1-1, is as follows: DVKVTQSSRYLVKRTGEKVFLECVQDMDHENMFWYRQDPGLGLRLIYFSYDVKMKEKGDIPEGYSVSREKKERFSLILESASTNQTSMYLCASSPLGVSEAFFGQGTRLTVV.

This chain joins TRBV18 and TRBJ2-5; possibly TRBD2 for D (5 bases). The length of the CDR3 is 14 residues. The germline V gene has CDR1 KGHSH and CDR2 LQKENI. Trimming pared 0 bases from V and 4 bases from J, leaving 9 bases between. CDR3 nucleotide sequence: TGTGCCAGCTCACCACCGAGCGGCTTAGAGACCCAGTACTTC. Protein: CASSPPSGLETQYF.

V usage is TRBV4-1 and J usage is TRBJ2-3; 7 bases fit TRBD2. Trimming removed 6 bases from V and 0 bases from J; junction bases left unmatched: 6. The CDR3 is made up of 15 amino acids. Germline lookup yields CDR1 MGHRA and CDR2 YSYEKL. The CDR3 here is CASRSLAISTDTQYF. The CDR3 coding sequence is TGCGCCAGCAGGTCACTAGCGATCAGCACAGATACGCAGTATTTT.

This clone has only a few counts. This sequence joins TRBV4-1 and TRBJ1-2; the match to TRBD1 covers 12 bases. Germline V lookup: CDR1 MGHRA, CDR2 YSYEKL. V lost 4 bases to trimming and J lost 8 bases; unmatched junction nucleotides: 5. This CDR3 is 14 amino acids long. The CDR3 here is CASSPGQGARGYTF. CDR3 nucleotide sequence: TGCGCCAGCAGCCCGGGACAGGGGGCGCGGGGCTACACCTTC.